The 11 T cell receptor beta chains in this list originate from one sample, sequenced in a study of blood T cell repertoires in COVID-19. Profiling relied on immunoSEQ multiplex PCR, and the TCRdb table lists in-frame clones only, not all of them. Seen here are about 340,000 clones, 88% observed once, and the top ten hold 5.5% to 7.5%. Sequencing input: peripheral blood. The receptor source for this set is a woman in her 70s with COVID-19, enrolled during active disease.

CDR3 amino acids: CASTPLAGALNEQFF. CDR3 coding DNA: TGTGCCAGCACCCCTCTAGCGGGGGCCCTCAATGAGCAGTTCTTC. The chain links TRBV6-2 or TRBV6-3 to TRBJ2-1; 10 bases are a match to TRBD2. J gave up 6 bases and V 7 bases, and 9 bases lay outside the gene matches. The CDR3 loop spans 15 amino acids. Germline V lookup: CDR1 MNHEY, CDR2 SVGEGT.

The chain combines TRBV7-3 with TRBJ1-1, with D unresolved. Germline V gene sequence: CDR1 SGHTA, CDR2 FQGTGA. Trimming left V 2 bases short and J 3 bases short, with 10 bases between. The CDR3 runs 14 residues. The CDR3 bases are TGTGCCAGCAGCTTACAGGCCACGGACACTGAAGCTTTCTTT. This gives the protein CASSLQATDTEAFF.

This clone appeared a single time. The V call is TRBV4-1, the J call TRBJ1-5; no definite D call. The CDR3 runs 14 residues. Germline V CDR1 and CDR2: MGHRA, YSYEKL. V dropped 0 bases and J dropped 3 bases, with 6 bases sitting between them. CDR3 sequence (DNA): TGCGCCAGCAGCCAAGAGAACTACAATCAGCCCCAGCATTTT. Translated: CASSQENYNQPQHF.

This CDR3 reads CASSLEGAWNQPQHF. In DNA form, the CDR3 reads TGCGCCAGCAGCTTGGAAGGGGCTTGGAATCAGCCCCAGCATTTT. V and J are TRBV5-1 and TRBJ1-5, with D possibly matching TRBD1 (5 bases). Germline V lookup: CDR1 SGHRS, CDR2 YFSETQ. The CDR3 totals 15 residues. The V end lost 0 bases, the J end lost 4 bases, and 11 bases lay between the germline ends.

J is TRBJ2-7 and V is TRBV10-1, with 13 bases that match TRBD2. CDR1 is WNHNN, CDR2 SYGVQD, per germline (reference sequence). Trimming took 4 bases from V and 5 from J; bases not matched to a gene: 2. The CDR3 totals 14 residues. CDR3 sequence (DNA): TGCGCCAGCAGTGGACTAGCGGGAGGCCACGAGCAGTACTTC. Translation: CASSGLAGGHEQYF.

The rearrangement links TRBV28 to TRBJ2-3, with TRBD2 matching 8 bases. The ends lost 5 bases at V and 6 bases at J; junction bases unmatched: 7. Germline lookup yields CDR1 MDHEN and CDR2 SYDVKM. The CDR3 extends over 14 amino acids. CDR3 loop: CASSVGLGWDTQYF. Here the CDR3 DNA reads TGTGCCAGCAGTGTGGGACTAGGGTGGGATACGCAGTATTTT.

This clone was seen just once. The CDR3 bases are TGTGCCAGCAGCCAAGCCCTGCTAGCGGTGGGCACAGATACGCAGTATTTT. Protein product: CASSQALLAVGTDTQYF. The chain uses TRBV3-1 (or the pseudogene TRBV3-2) and TRBJ2-3; 7 nucleotides match TRBD2. Germline V gives CDR1 LGHDT, CDR2 YNNKEL (reference sequence). The CDR3 runs 17 residues. With V trimmed by 1 base and J by 1 base, 8 bases remained unmatched.

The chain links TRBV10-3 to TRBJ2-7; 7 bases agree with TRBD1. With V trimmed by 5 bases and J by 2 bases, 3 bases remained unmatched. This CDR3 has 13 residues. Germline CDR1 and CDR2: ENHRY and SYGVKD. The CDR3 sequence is CAISPDRAYEQYF. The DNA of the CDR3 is TGTGCCATCAGTCCTGACAGGGCCTACGAGCAGTACTTC.

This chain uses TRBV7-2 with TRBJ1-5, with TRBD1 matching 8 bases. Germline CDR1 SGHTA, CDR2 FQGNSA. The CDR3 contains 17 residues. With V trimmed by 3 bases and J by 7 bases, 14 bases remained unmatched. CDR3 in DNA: TGTGCCAGCAGCTTGTATAGTGGTCAGGGGGCGAGGCAGCCCCAGCATTTT. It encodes CASSLYSGQGARQPQHF.

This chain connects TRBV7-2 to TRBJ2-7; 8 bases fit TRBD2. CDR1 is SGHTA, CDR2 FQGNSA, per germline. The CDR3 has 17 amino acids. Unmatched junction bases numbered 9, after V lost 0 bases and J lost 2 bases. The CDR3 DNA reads TGTGCCAGCAGCTTAGCCCCAGCGGGGGTTCTCCCCTACGAGCAGTACTTC. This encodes CASSLAPAGVLPYEQYF.

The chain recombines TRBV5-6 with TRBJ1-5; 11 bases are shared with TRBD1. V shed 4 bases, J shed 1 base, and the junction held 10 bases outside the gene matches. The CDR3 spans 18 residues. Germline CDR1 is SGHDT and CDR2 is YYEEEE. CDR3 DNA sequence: TGTGCCAGCAGCCTGTTCAGGACAGGGGGCAGGAGCAATCAGCCCCAGCATTTT. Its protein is CASSLFRTGGRSNQPQHF.